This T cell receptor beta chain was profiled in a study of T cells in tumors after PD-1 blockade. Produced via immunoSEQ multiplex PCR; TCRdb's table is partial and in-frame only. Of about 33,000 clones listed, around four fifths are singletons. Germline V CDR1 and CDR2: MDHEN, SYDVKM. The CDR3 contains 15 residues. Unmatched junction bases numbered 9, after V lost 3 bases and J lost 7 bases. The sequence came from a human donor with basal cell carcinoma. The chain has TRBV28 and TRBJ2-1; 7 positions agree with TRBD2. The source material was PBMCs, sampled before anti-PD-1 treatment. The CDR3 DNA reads TGTGCCAGCAGTTTTGGAGGGAGGGCCTTAAATGAGCAGTTCTTC. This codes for CASSFGGRALNEQFF.